These 4 T cell receptor beta chains share one sample of origin, sequenced in a study of blood T cell repertoires in COVID-19. Data came from immunoSEQ multiplex PCR; TCRdb stores just in-frame clones and leaves some out. In the table there are 130,000 to 150,000 clones, 88% of which are singletons. Input material: PBMCs or T cells enriched from blood (not recorded which). These TCRs come from a woman in her twenties or thirties with acute COVID-19.

The chain links TRBV19 to TRBJ1-2; 7 positions match TRBD1. V lost 2 bases and J lost 8; bases outside the gene matches: 11. CDR1 is LNHDA and CDR2 is SQIVND in the germline V gene (reference sequence). The CDR3 is 15 amino acids. DNA of the CDR3: TGTGCCAGTAGTATATCGCAAGACAGGGATCACGGCTACACCTTC. Its translation: CASSISQDRDHGYTF.

This rearrangement joins TRBV5-4 to TRBJ1-1, with D uncertain. From germline, CDR1 is SGHNT and CDR2 YYREEE (reference sequence). V was shortened by 1 base and J by 1 base, with 5 bases between the two germline ends. There are 13 residues in the CDR3. CDR3 DNA sequence: TGTGCCAGCAGCTTGTTCGGGAACACTGAAGCTTTCTTT. Amino acid sequence: CASSLFGNTEAFF.

The CDR3 spells CASSVAPTGERTQYF. In DNA form, the CDR3 reads TGTGCCAGCAGCGTAGCCCCGACTGGCGAGCGAACGCAGTATTTT. The genes are TRBV9 and TRBJ2-3; D not resolved. The germline V and J ends were trimmed by 0 bases and 9 bases, with 17 bases remaining between them. Germline V CDR1 and CDR2: SGDLS, YYNGEE. This CDR3 is 15 amino acids long.

V is TRBV27 and J is TRBJ2-7, with D possibly matching TRBD2 (5 bases). Germline loops: CDR1 MNHEY, CDR2 SMNVEV (reference sequence). Trimming took off 4 bases at V and 2 bases at J, with 12 bases between the two ends. The CDR3 runs 14 residues. CDR3 region: CASSSITRTYEQYF. CDR3 in DNA: TGTGCCAGCAGTTCGATCACTAGGACCTACGAGCAGTACTTC.